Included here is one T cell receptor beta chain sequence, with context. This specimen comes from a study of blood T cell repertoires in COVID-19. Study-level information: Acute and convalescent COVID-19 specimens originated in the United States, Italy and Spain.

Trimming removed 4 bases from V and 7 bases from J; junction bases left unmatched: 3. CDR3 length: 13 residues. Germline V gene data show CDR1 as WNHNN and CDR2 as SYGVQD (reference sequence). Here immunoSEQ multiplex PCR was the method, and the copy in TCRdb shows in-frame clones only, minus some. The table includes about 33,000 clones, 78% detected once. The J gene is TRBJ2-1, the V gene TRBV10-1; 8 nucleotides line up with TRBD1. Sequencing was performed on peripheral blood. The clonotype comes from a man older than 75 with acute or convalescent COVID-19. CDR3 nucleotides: TGCGCCAGCAGTGCAGGGGGCAGAAATGAGCAGTTCTTC. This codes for CASSAGGRNEQFF.